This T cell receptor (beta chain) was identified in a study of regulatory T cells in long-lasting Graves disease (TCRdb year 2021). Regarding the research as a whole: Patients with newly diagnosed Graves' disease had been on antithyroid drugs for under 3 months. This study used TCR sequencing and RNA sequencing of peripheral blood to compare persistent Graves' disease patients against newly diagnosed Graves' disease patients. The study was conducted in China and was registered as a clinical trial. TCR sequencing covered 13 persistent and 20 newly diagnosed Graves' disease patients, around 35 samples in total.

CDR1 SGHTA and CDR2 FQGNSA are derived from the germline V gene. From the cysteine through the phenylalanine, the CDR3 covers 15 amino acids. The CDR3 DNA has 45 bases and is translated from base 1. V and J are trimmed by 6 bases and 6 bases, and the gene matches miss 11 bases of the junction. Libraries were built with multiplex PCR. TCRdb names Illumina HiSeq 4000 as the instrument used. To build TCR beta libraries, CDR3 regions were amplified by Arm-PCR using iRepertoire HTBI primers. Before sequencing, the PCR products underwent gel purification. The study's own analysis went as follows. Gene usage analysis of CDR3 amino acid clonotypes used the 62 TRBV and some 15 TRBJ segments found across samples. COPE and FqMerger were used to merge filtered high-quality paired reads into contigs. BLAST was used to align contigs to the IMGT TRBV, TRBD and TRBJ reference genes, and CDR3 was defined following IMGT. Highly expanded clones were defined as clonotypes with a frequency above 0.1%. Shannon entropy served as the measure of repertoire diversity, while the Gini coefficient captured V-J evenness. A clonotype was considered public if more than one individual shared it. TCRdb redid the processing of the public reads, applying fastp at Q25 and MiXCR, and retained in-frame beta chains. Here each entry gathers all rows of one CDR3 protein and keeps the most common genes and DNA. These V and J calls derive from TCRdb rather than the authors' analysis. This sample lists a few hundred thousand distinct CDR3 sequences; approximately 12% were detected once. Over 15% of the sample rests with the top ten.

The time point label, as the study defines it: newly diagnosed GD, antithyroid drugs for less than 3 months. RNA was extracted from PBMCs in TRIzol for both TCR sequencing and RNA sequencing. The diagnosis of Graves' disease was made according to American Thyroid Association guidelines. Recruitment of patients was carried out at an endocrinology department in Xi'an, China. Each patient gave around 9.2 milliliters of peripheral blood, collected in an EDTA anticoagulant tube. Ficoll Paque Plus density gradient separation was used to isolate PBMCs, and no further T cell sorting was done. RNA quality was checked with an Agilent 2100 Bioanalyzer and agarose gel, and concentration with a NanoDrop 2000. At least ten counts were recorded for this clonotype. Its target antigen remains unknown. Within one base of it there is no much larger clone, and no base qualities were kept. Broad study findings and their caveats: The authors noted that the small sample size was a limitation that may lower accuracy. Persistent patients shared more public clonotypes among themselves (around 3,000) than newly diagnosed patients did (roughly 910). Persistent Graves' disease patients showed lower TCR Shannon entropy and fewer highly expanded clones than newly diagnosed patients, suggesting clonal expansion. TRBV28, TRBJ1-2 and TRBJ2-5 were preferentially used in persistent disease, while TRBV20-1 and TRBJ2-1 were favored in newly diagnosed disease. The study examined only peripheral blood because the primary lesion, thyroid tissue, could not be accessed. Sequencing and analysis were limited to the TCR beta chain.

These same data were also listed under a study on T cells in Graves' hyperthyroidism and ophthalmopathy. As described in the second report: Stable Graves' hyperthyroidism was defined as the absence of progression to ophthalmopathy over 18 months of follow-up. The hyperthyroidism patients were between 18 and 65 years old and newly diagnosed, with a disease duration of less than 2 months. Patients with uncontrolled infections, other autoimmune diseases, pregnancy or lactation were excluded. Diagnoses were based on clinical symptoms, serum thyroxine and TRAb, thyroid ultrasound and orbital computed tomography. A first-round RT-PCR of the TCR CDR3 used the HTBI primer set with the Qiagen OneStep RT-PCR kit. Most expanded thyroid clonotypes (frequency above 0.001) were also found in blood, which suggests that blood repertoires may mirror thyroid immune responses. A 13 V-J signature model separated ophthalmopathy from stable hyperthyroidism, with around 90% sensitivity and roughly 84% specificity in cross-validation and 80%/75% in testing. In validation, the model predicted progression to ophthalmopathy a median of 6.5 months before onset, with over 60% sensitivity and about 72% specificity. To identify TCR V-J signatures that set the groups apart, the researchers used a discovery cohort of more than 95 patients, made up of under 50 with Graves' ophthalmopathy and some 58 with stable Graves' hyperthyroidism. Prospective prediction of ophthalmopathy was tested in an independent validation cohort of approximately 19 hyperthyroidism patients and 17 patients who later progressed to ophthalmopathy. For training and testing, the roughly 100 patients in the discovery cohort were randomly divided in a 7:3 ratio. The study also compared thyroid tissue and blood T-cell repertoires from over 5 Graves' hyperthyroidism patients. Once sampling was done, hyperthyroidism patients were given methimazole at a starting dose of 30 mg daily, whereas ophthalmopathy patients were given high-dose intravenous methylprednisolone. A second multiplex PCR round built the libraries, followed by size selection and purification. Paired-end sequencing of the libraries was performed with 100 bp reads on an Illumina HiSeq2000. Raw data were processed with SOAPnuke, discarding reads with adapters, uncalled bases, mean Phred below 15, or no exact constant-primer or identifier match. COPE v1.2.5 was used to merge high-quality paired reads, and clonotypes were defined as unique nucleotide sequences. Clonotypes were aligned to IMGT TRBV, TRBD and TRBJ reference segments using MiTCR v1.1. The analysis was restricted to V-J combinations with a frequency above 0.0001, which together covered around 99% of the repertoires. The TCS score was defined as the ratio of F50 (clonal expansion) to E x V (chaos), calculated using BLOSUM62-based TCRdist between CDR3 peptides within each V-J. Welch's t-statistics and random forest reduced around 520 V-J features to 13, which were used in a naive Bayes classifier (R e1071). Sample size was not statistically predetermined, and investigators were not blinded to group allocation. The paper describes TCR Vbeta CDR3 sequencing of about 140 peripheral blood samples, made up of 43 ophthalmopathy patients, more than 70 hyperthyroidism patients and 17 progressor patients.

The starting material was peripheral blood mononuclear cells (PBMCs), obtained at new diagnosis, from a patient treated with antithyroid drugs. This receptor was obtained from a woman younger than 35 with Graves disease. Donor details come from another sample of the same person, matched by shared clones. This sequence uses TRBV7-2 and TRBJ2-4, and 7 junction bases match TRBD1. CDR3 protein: CASSRATGVGNIQYF. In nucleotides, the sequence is TGTGCCAGCAGTAGAGCTACAGGGGTGGGAAACATTCAGTACTTC.